These 13 T cell receptor beta chains share one sample of origin, sequenced in a study of T-cell reconstitution after alpha-beta-depleted transplantation in children. This sample's TCRbeta library carried unique molecular identifier barcodes. TCRdb re-called the PCR reads with MiXCR, one entry per CDR3 protein. This sample has 500,000 to 600,000 distinct CDR3 sequences, with 30% to 35% found just once. Material: PBMCs from the stem cell graft donor, obtained from the stem cell graft. The origin of the receptors is a human donor who donated a stem cell graft to a child with aplastic anemia.

The chain is built from TRBV5-1 and TRBJ2-1; TRBD1 is a possible D gene (6 bases). The CDR3 is 17 residues long. V lost 1 base and J 2 bases, leaving 16 bases between the germline ends. Per germline, CDR1 SGHRS and CDR2 YFSETQ. The CDR3: CASSLFQGNSPYNEQFF. As DNA, the CDR3 is TGCGCCAGCAGCTTGTTCCAGGGGAATTCCCCCTACAATGAGCAGTTCTTC. The full variable domain, with the rest looked up from reference TRBV5-1 and TRBJ2-1, is KAGVTQTPRYLIKTRGQQVTLSCSPISGHRSVSWYQQTPGQGLQFLFEYFSETQRNKGNFPGRFSGRQFSNSRSEMNVSTLELGDSALYLCASSLFQGNSPYNEQFFGPGTRLTVL.

The CDR3 coding sequence is TGTGCCAGCAGCCAAGAAGCGGAGGGAAACATTCAGTACTTC. Its translation: CASSQEAEGNIQYF. The chain couples TRBV14 to TRBJ2-4; perhaps TRBD2 as D (6 bases). Trimming cost V 0 bases and J 6 bases, with 9 bases left between them. The germline V gene has CDR1 SGHDN and CDR2 FVKESK. The CDR3 is 14 amino acids.

This clonotype was seen more than once but under ten times. J is TRBJ1-5 and V is TRBV6-1, with 8 positions matching TRBD1. The CDR3 runs to 17 residues. V shed 0 bases, J shed 2 bases, and the junction held 6 bases outside the gene matches. Looked up from germline, CDR1 is MNHNS and CDR2 is SASEGT. In DNA, the CDR3 is TGTGCCAGCAGTGAAGCGGTAACAGGGGGTGGCAATCAGCCCCAGCATTTT. Amino acid sequence: CASSEAVTGGGNQPQHF.

This rearrangement joins TRBV6-5 to TRBJ2-2, with no clear D. The CDR3 runs to 17 residues. Trimming pared 2 bases from V and 4 bases from J, leaving 17 bases between. Germline-derived CDR1 and CDR2 are MNHEY and SVGAGI. The CDR3 coding sequence is TGTGCCAGCAGTTACCAATTTTCATCTCGCGGCACCGGGGAGCTGTTTTTT. It translates to CASSYQFSSRGTGELFF.

CDR3 sequence (DNA): TGTGCCAGCAGCCTGAGGCAGGGAACCACCGGGGAGCTGTTTTTT. This sequence encodes CASSLRQGTTGELFF. The genes are TRBV7-8 and TRBJ2-2, with a weak D call TRBD1 (5 bases). The CDR3 runs to 15 residues. Germline lookup yields CDR1 SGHVS and CDR2 FQNEAQ. V was trimmed by 5 bases and J by 4 bases, leaving 14 bases between them.

The rearrangement joins TRBV20-1 to TRBJ1-2; D is ambiguous. The CDR3 spans 15 residues. CDR1 is DFQATT and CDR2 is SNEGSKA in the germline V gene (reference sequence). The ends were cut back, 4 bases at V and 0 bases at J, with 15 bases in the middle. CDR3 DNA sequence: TGCAGTGCTATAGGAACCCTTAGTACTAACTATGGCTACACCTTC. This gives the protein CSAIGTLSTNYGYTF.

CDR3 bases: TGTGCCATCAGCCAGGGGAATAGCAATCAGCCCCAGCATTTT. It specifies CAISQGNSNQPQHF. The genes are TRBV10-3 and TRBJ1-5; the D gene is possibly TRBD1 (6 bases). The V end was cut by 6 bases, the J end by 0 bases, with 9 bases between. CDR3 length equals 14 residues. Germline CDR1 reads ENHRY; CDR2 reads SYGVKD.

In its sample, this clonotype was seen many times. This chain links TRBV11-2 with TRBJ2-1, with D possibly matching TRBD1 (5 bases). The germline gives CDR1 SGHAT, CDR2 FQNNGV. V lost 6 bases and J 1 base, leaving 19 bases between the germline ends. The CDR3 has 17 residues. The CDR3 spells CASSSDRGHPSYNEQFF. The CDR3, as DNA: TGTGCCAGCAGTTCAGATCGTGGACACCCATCCTACAATGAGCAGTTCTTC.

V is TRBV6-2 or TRBV6-3 and J is TRBJ2-7; D not certain. V was clipped by 4 bases and J by 0 bases, with 13 bases between them. CDR3 length: 15 amino acids. Germline V lookup: CDR1 MNHEY, CDR2 SVGEGT. CDR3 region: CASSLRSRFSYEQYF. In nucleotides, the CDR3 is TGTGCCAGCAGTTTGCGCAGCCGCTTCTCCTACGAGCAGTACTTC.

In its sample, this clonotype was seen a few times. This chain links TRBV11-1 with TRBJ2-5; no clear D. V dropped 0 bases and J dropped 2 bases, with 16 bases sitting between them. The CDR3 extends over 17 amino acids. Germline CDR1 SGHAT, CDR2 FQDESV (reference sequence). For the CDR3, the DNA is TGTGCCAGCAGCTTAGCGTTTCAGCAAACTCGTCAAGAGACCCAGTACTTC. It translates to CASSLAFQQTRQETQYF.

The CDR3 region is CASSRNSVSEAFF. The DNA for the CDR3 is TGTGCCAGCAGCCGTAACAGCGTCTCCGAAGCTTTCTTT. The V and J genes are TRBV6-2 or TRBV6-3 and TRBJ1-1; no clear D gene. CDR3 length equals 13 residues. The ends were cut back, 6 bases at V and 8 bases at J, with 16 bases in the middle. Germline V gene data show CDR1 as MNHEY and CDR2 as SVGEGT.

The J gene is TRBJ2-1, the V gene TRBV7-9; TRBD1 matches 11 bases. This CDR3 contains 14 residues. CDR1 and CDR2 from the germline V gene are SEHNR and FQNEAQ (reference sequence). Trimming at V came to 7 bases and at J to 9 bases, leaving 8 bases not matched to a gene. The CDR3 sequence: CASTRDRGDSEQFF. The DNA of the CDR3 is TGTGCCAGCACCAGGGACAGGGGGGATAGTGAGCAGTTCTTC.

This clonotype was observed a few times. The CDR3 protein is CASRSGTLNTGELFF. DNA for the CDR3: TGTGCCAGCAGGTCCGGGACACTGAACACCGGGGAGCTGTTTTTT. The rearrangement links TRBV12-3 or TRBV12-4 to TRBJ2-2; a weak D match, TRBD1 (6 bases). V lost 6 bases and J 1 base, leaving 12 bases between the germline ends. This CDR3 has 15 residues.